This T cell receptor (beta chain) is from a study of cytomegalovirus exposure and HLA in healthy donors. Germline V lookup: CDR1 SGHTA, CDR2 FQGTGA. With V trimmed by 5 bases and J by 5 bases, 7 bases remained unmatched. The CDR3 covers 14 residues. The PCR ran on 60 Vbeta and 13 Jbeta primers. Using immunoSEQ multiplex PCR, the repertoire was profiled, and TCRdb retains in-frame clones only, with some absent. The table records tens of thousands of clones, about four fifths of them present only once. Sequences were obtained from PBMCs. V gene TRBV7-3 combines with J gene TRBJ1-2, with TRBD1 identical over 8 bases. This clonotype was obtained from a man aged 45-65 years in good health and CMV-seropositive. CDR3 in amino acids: CASSLGQGDYGYTF. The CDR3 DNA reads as TGTGCCAGCAGCCTTGGACAGGGAGATTATGGCTACACCTTC.